The 24 T cell receptor beta chains below come from one sample, sequenced in a study of T cell responses to AZD1222 COVID-19 vaccine. The data were produced by immunoSEQ multiplex PCR, yet TCRdb's version contains in-frame clones alone and is incomplete. The sample includes around 66,000 clones, 88% of them seen just once. The specimen comprised peripheral blood, sampled 28 days after the second dose of the MenACWY control vaccine. The receptors shown here come from an adult who received the MenACWY meningococcal vaccine as a control.

This sequence joins TRBV13 and TRBJ1-2; D is perhaps TRBD1 (6 bases). V was pared by 1 base and J by 3 bases, with 6 bases between. CDR1 PRHDT and CDR2 FYEKMQ come from the germline V gene (reference sequence). The CDR3 spans 13 residues. CDR3 residues: CASSLAGDYGYTF. The CDR3 region has the DNA TGTGCCAGCAGCTTAGCAGGGGACTATGGCTACACCTTC.

This clone was found once. This rearrangement joins TRBV29-1 to TRBJ2-2; 7 positions agree with TRBD1. V lost 6 bases to trimming and J lost 8 bases; unmatched junction nucleotides: 6. The CDR3 runs 12 residues. Germline CDR1 is SQVTM and CDR2 is ANQGSEA. CDR3 coding DNA: TGCAGCGTCGATAACAGGGGTGGGGAGCTGTTTTTT. This encodes CSVDNRGGELFF.

The chain recombines TRBV4-1 with TRBJ2-2; TRBD2 aligns across 9 bases. CDR3 size: 17 residues. V lost 0 bases and J lost 3; bases outside the gene matches: 5. Germline V gene data show CDR1 as MGHRA and CDR2 as YSYEKL. This CDR3 reads CASSQDRTSAYTGELFF. The CDR3 DNA reads as TGCGCCAGCAGCCAAGATAGGACTAGCGCGTACACCGGGGAGCTGTTTTTT.

The genes are TRBV28 and TRBJ2-3; a weak D match, TRBD1 (7 bases). The CDR3 has 14 residues. Per the germline V gene, CDR1 is MDHEN and CDR2 is SYDVKM. V lost 5 bases and J 3 bases, leaving 12 bases between the germline ends. The DNA of the CDR3 is TGTGCCAGCAGTGGACAGGCGGGAACAGATACGCAGTATTTT. Protein: CASSGQAGTDTQYF.

This sequence joins TRBV5-6 and TRBJ1-1, with 8 bases matching TRBD1. Trimming cost V 4 bases and J 4 bases; bases outside gene matches: 6. CDR1 and CDR2 (germline): SGHDT, YYEEEE. The CDR3 runs to 14 residues. The CDR3 loop reads CASSLITGGTEAFF. CDR3 sequence (DNA): TGTGCCAGCAGCCTTATTACAGGGGGCACTGAAGCTTTCTTT.

As concerns this clone: The sample has other DNA sequences that encode this CDR3 too. CDR3 nucleotide sequence: TGTGCCAGCAGTTTTTTGAGCGGTACAGATACGCAGTATTTT. Its protein product is CASSFLSGTDTQYF. The J gene is TRBJ2-3, the V gene TRBV28, with D perhaps matching TRBD2 (5 bases). The CDR3 loop spans 14 amino acids. Per the germline V gene, CDR1 is MDHEN and CDR2 is SYDVKM. V was trimmed by 3 bases and J by 3 bases, leaving 10 bases between them.

In DNA form, the CDR3 reads TGTGCCAGCAGCCGACGGGGGGAAAGTGAGCAGTACTTC. Protein product: CASSRRGESEQYF. The chain employs TRBV6-5 and TRBJ2-7; TRBD2 agrees at 7 bases. V was pared by 6 bases and J by 7 bases, with 9 bases of the junction left unmatched. CDR1 MNHEY and CDR2 SVGAGI come from the germline V gene. The CDR3 sequence is 13 residues long.

This clone was picked up one time. CDR3 sequence (DNA): TGTGCCTGGAGTCCAACAGGTGGTGAGCAGTTCTTC. It specifies CAWSPTGGEQFF. J is TRBJ2-1 and V is TRBV30; D perhaps matches TRBD1 (5 bases). The CDR3 has 12 amino acids. CDR1 is GTSNPN and CDR2 is SVGIG in the germline V gene (reference sequence). V lost 2 bases, J lost 9 bases, and 11 bases lay in between. The whole variable domain, remainder taken from reference TRBV30 and TRBJ2-1, is SQTIHQWPATLVQPVGSPLSLECTVEGTSNPNLYWYRQAAGRGLQLLFYSVGIGQISSEVPQNLSASRPQDRQFILSSKKLLLSDSGFYLCAWSPTGGEQFFGPGTRLTVL.

J is TRBJ1-6 and V is TRBV5-4; D remains unclear. Trimming took off 4 bases at V and 2 bases at J, with 16 bases between the two ends. CDR1 SGHNT and CDR2 YYREEE come from the germline V gene (reference sequence). CDR3 size: 17 residues. DNA for the CDR3: TGTGCCAGCAGCCACGACCCGTCGGGCCCCTATAATTCACCCCTCCACTTT. Its protein is CASSHDPSGPYNSPLHF.

The rearrangement joins TRBV28 to TRBJ2-7; the D gene could be TRBD1 or TRBD2 (6 bases each). The V end lost 11 bases, the J end lost 5 bases, and 16 bases lay between the germline ends. The CDR3 loop spans 12 amino acids. The germline V gene encodes CDR1 MDHEN and CDR2 SYDVKM. The DNA for the CDR3 is TGTGCCGCCGGGGGCAGCCGCCACGAGCAGTACTTC. As protein: CAAGGSRHEQYF.

The gene calls are TRBV9 and TRBJ2-7; 8 nucleotides line up with TRBD1. V shed 4 bases, J shed 2 bases, and the junction held 17 bases outside the gene matches. Germline values: CDR1 SGDLS, CDR2 YYNGEE. The CDR3 is 18 amino acids. Here the CDR3 reads CASSTGTGSFQKTYEQYF. CDR3 DNA sequence: TGTGCCAGCAGCACCGGGACAGGATCCTTCCAAAAAACCTACGAGCAGTACTTC.

The chain recombines TRBV7-3 with TRBJ2-5, with 10 bases that match TRBD1. The J segment lost 4 bases and the V segment lost 5 bases, leaving 7 bases of the junction unmatched. Germline loops: CDR1 SGHTA, CDR2 FQGTGA. CDR3 length equals 15 residues. The CDR3 sequence is CASSTGTGVGETQYF. CDR3 DNA: TGTGCCAGCAGCACCGGGACAGGGGTGGGAGAGACCCAGTACTTC.

The CDR3 loop reads CASKAGTDTQYF. The CDR3, as DNA: TGTGCCAGTAAGGCGGGCACAGATACGCAGTATTTT. The chain recombines TRBV19 with TRBJ2-3, with unresolved D. Germline V lookup: CDR1 LNHDA, CDR2 SQIVND (reference sequence). This CDR3 spans 12 amino acids. V was pared by 7 bases and J by 1 base, with 6 bases between.

V is TRBV4-2 and J is TRBJ1-6; a weak D match, TRBD1 (6 bases). V shed 5 bases and J shed 9 bases, with 17 bases lying between them. The CDR3 runs 15 residues. Germline V gives CDR1 LGHNA, CDR2 YNFKEQ. The CDR3: CASSDTGGLGSPLHF. The CDR3 DNA follows: TGTGCCAGCAGCGACACCGGGGGGCTCGGTTCACCCCTCCACTTT.

The chain combines TRBV7-8 with TRBJ2-2, with TRBD1 matching 9 bases. J was trimmed by 6 bases and V by 4 bases; bases with no gene match: 18. Germline assignment: CDR1 SGHVS and CDR2 FQNEAQ. The CDR3 contains 19 residues. CDR3 residues: CASSSRTGDPRWRPGELFF. The CDR3 nucleotides read TGTGCCAGCAGCTCACGGACAGGGGACCCGCGTTGGAGGCCCGGGGAGCTGTTTTTT.

This clone turned up a few times. The V and J genes are TRBV7-8 and TRBJ2-1; 14 bases fit TRBD2. Trimming cost V 3 bases and J 8 bases; bases outside gene matches: 6. This CDR3 region has 16 residues. The germline CDR1 and CDR2 sequences are SGHVS and FQNEAQ. For the CDR3, the DNA is TGTGCCAGCAGCTTCGCCGGGACTAGCGGGAGCGATGAGCAGTTCTTC. It codes for CASSFAGTSGSDEQFF. Combining the CDR3 with reference TRBV7-8 and TRBJ2-1 gives the whole variable domain GAGVSQSPRYKVAKRGQDVALRCDPISGHVSLFWYQQALGQGPEFLTYFQNEAQLDKSGLPSDRFFAERPEGSVSTLKIQRTQQEDSAVYLCASSFAGTSGSDEQFFGPGTRLTVL.

This clone has only one observation. The chain carries TRBV11-2 and TRBJ2-7, with no clear D. The germline gives CDR1 SGHAT, CDR2 FQNNGV. Trimming removed 0 bases at V and 5 bases at J, with 8 bases between. The CDR3 sequence is 13 residues long. The CDR3 DNA is TGTGCCAGCAGCTTAGATCTCCCTAACGAGCAGTACTTC. It codes for CASSLDLPNEQYF.

This clone was detected only once. V and J are TRBV6-5 and TRBJ1-1; D remains ambiguous. The CDR3 is made up of 12 amino acids. Germline-derived CDR1 and CDR2 are MNHEY and SVGAGI. V shed 6 bases and J shed 8 bases, with 13 bases lying between them. DNA for the CDR3: TGTGCCAGCAGCCCCCGCGGAAGGGAAGCTTTCTTT. Translated, it gives CASSPRGREAFF.

The J gene is TRBJ2-7, the V gene TRBV30, with D possibly called TRBD1 or TRBD2 (5 bases each). CDR3 size: 11 residues. The V gene's germline CDR1 is GTSNPN and CDR2 SVGIG (reference sequence). The V and J ends lost 5 bases and 6 bases respectively, with 11 bases between them. In nucleotides, the CDR3 is TGTGCCTGGGGGGGTGGGGGCGAGCAGTACTTC. It translates to CAWGGGGEQYF.

This clone was detected once. This chain links TRBV7-8 with TRBJ1-1, with a tentative D call TRBD1 (5 bases). V lost 5 bases and J lost 0, with 16 bases in between. CDR3 length: 16 residues. Looked up from germline, CDR1 is SGHVS and CDR2 is FQNEAQ. CDR3: CASSKGTPIMNTEAFF. Written as DNA, the CDR3 is TGTGCCAGCAGCAAGGGGACGCCCATCATGAACACTGAAGCTTTCTTT. The variable domain in full, completed from reference TRBV7-8 and TRBJ1-1, reads GAGVSQSPRYKVAKRGQDVALRCDPISGHVSLFWYQQALGQGPEFLTYFQNEAQLDKSGLPSDRFFAERPEGSVSTLKIQRTQQEDSAVYLCASSKGTPIMNTEAFFGQGTRLTVV.

The chain uses TRBV19 and TRBJ2-2; 8 bases line up with TRBD1. There are 14 residues in the CDR3. Germline CDR1 and CDR2: LNHDA and SQIVND (reference sequence). V gave up 4 bases and J gave up 9 bases; unmatched junction bases: 7. CDR3: CASSRLQGERELFF. The CDR3 DNA sequence: TGTGCCAGTAGTAGACTACAGGGGGAGCGGGAGCTGTTTTTT.

In its sample, this clone was seen once. An end of the junction differs from the germline gene, which may be a read error. This chain joins TRBV18 and TRBJ1-1; the D gene is possibly TRBD1 (6 bases). This CDR3 is 14 amino acids long. Germline assignment: CDR1 KGHSH and CDR2 LQKENI. The chain's CDR3 is CASSSGAGNAEAFF. Here the CDR3 DNA reads TGTGCCAGCTCATCGGGGGCGGGGAACGCTGAAGCTTTCTTT.

This clone showed up just once. The V gene is TRBV11-3, the J gene TRBJ2-1; 9 bases map to TRBD2. The CDR3 is 15 amino acids. V lost 2 bases and J lost 3; bases outside the gene matches: 2. Germline V lookup: CDR1 SGHNT, CDR2 YENEEA. CDR3 residues: CASSLSSGSYNEQFF. The CDR3 region has the DNA TGTGCCAGCAGCTTAAGTAGCGGGAGCTACAATGAGCAGTTCTTC.

The chain is built from TRBV13 and TRBJ1-1; D gene ambiguous. This CDR3 contains 12 residues. Germline V gene data show CDR1 as PRHDT and CDR2 as FYEKMQ (reference sequence). V lost 7 bases and J 0 bases, leaving 6 bases between the germline ends. As DNA, the CDR3 is TGTGCCAGCAAGGCCTTGAACACTGAAGCTTTCTTT. This gives the protein CASKALNTEAFF. Based on the CDR3 plus reference TRBV13 and TRBJ1-1, the full variable domain is AAGVIQSPRHLIKEKRETATLKCYPIPRHDTVYWYQQGPGQDPQFLISFYEKMQSDKGSIPDRFSAQQFSDYHSELNMSSLELGDSALYFCASKALNTEAFFGQGTRLTVV.